Presented here are 2 T cell receptor beta chains from one specimen sequenced in a study of sequential checkpoint blockade in melanoma. Method: immunoSEQ multiplex PCR; TCRdb's copy keeps in-frame clones and lacks some. The sample includes roughly 13,000 clones, 52% of them seen just once. Documented treatment: randomized to nivolumab then ipilimumab (arm A) or the reverse (arm B). This specimen was CD8+ T cells sorted from blood (inferred from file names), taken from a patient given nivolumab and ipilimumab in sequence. Receptors were obtained from a human donor with melanoma.

The genes are TRBV4-1 and TRBJ1-2; D may be TRBD1 (5 bases). Trimming shortened V by 8 bases and J by 0 bases, and 16 bases separated the two germline ends. The germline V gene encodes CDR1 MGHRA and CDR2 YSYEKL. The CDR3 is 15 amino acids. The CDR3 region has the DNA TGCGCCAGCCGGGACTCGAGGATATCTAACTATGGCTACACCTTC. Protein: CASRDSRISNYGYTF.

V gene TRBV29-1 combines with J gene TRBJ2-1, with 8 bases lining up with TRBD1. Trimming at V came to 4 bases and at J to 3 bases, leaving 2 bases not matched to a gene. The CDR3 spans 13 residues. The germline V gene has CDR1 SQVTM and CDR2 ANQGSEA. CDR3 sequence (DNA): TGCAGCGTTGCAGGGGGCGACTACAATGAGCAGTTCTTC. It translates to CSVAGGDYNEQFF.